This T cell receptor beta chain was identified in a study of T cell changes during pregnancy in multiple sclerosis. Trimming took off 0 bases at V and 0 bases at J, with 7 bases between the two ends. CDR3 length: 14 residues. Germline CDR1 reads GTSNPN; CDR2 reads SVGIG (reference sequence). Libraries were prepared by immunoSEQ multiplex PCR; TCRdb keeps only in-frame clonotypes and omits some of them. Among 20,000 to 25,000 clones listed, roughly 87% were seen once. This specimen consisted of CD8+ T cells from peripheral blood mononuclear cells, obtained after pregnancy. The origin of this receptor is a female donor with multiple sclerosis, enrolled in a pregnancy study. The genes are TRBV30 and TRBJ2-3, with D unresolved. DNA of the CDR3: TGTGCCTGGAGTGTACAGTCTAGCACAGATACGCAGTATTTT. It yields the protein CAWSVQSSTDTQYF.